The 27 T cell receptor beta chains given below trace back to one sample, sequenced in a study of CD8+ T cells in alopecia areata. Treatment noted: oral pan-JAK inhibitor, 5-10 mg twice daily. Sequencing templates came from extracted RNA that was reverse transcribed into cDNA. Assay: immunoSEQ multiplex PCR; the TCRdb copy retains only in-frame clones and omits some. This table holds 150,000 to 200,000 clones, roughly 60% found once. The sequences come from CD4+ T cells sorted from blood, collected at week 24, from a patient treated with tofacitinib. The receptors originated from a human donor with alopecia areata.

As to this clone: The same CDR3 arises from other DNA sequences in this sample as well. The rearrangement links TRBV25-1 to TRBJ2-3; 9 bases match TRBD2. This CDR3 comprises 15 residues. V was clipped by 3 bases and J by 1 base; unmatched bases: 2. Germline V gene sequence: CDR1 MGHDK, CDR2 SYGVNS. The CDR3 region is CASSEPSGGTDTQYF. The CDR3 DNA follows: TGTGCCAGCAGTGAGCCTAGCGGGGGCACAGATACGCAGTATTTT.

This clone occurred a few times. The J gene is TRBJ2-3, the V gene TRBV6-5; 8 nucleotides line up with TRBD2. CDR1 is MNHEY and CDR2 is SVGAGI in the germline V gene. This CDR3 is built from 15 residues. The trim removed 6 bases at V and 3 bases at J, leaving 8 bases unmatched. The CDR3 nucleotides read TGTGCCAGCAGACCCCCCGGGGGGGCGACAGATACGCAGTATTTT. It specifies CASRPPGGATDTQYF.

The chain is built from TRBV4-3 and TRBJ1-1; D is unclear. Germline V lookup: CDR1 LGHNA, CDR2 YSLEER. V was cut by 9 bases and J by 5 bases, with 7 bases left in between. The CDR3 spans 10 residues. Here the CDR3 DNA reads TGCGCCAGGCACAGTACTGAAGCTTTCTTT. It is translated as CARHSTEAFF.

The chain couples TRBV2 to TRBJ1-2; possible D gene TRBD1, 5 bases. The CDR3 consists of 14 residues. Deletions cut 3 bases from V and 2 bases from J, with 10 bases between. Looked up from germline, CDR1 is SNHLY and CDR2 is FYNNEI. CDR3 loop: CASSEFDRNYGYTF. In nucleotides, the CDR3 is TGTGCCAGCAGTGAGTTCGACAGAAACTATGGCTACACCTTC.

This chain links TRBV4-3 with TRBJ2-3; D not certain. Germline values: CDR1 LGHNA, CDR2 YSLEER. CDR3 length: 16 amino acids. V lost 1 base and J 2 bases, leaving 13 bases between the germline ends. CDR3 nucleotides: TGCGCCAGCAGCCAAGCCCTCATCGGTCCCACAGATACGCAGTATTTT. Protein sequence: CASSQALIGPTDTQYF.

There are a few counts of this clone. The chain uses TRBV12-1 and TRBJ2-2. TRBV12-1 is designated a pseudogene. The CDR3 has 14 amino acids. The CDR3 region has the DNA TGTGCCAGCAGCTTTGATCTGGGGTGCGGGGAGCTGTTTTTT. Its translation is CASSFDLGCGELFF.

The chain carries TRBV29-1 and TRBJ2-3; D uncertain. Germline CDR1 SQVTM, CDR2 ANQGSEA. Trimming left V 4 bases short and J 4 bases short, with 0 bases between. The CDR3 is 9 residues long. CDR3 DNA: TGCAGCGTTGCAGATACGCAGTATTTT. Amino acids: CSVADTQYF.

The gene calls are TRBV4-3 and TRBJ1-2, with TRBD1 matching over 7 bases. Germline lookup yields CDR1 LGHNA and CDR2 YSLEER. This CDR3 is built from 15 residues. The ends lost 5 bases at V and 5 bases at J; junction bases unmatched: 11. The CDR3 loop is CASSNPTRGGYGYTF. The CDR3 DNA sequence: TGCGCCAGCAGCAACCCGACCAGGGGGGGTTATGGCTACACCTTC.

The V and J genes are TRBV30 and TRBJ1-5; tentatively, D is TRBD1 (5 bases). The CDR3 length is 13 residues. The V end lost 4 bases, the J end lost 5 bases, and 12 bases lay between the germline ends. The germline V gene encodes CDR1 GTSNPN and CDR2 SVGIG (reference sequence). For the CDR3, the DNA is TGTGCCTGGAATCCGGGGGGGGATCAGCCCCAGCATTTT. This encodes CAWNPGGDQPQHF.

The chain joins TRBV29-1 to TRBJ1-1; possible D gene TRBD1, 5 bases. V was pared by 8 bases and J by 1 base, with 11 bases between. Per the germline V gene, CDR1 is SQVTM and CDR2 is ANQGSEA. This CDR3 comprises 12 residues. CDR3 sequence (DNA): TGCAGCACGAACGGGGGGAACACTGAAGCTTTCTTT. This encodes CSTNGGNTEAFF.

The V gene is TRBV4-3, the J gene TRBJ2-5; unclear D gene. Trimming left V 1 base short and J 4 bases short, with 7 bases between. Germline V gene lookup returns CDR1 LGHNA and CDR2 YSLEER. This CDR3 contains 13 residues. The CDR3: CASSQAQTETQYF. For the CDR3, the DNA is TGCGCCAGCAGCCAAGCACAGACAGAGACCCAGTACTTC.

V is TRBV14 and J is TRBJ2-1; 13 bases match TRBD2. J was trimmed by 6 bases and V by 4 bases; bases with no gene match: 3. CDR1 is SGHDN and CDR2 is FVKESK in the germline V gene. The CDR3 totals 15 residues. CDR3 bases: TGTGCCAGCAGCCTAACTAGCGGGGGGGCCAATGAGCAGTTCTTC. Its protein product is CASSLTSGGANEQFF.

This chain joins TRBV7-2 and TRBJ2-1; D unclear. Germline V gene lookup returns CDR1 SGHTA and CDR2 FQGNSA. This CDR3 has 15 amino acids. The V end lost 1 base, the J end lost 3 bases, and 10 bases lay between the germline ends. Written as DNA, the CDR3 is TGTGCCAGCAGCTTAGAGTTCCAGCTCTACAATGAGCAGTTCTTC. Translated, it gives CASSLEFQLYNEQFF.

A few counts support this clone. The CDR3 loop is CASSSVTDTQYF. CDR3 sequence (DNA): TGTGCCAGCAGCTCAGTGACAGATACGCAGTATTTT. The chain employs TRBV6-5 and TRBJ2-3; D uncertain. V lost 6 bases to trimming and J lost 3 bases, with 7 bases between them. This CDR3 spans 12 amino acids. Germline CDR1 reads MNHEY; CDR2 reads SVGAGI.

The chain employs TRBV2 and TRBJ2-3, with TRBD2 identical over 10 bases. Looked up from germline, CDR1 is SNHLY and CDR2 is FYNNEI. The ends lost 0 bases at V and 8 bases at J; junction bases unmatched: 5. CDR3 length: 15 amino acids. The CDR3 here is CASSEAGVAGGTQYF. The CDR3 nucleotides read TGTGCCAGCAGTGAAGCGGGGGTAGCGGGAGGTACGCAGTATTTT.

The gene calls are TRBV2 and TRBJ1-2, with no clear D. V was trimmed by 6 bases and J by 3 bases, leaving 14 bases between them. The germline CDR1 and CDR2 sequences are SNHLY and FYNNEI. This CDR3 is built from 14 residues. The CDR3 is CASSDPAIYYGYTF. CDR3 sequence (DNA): TGTGCCAGCAGCGATCCGGCCATATACTATGGCTACACCTTC.

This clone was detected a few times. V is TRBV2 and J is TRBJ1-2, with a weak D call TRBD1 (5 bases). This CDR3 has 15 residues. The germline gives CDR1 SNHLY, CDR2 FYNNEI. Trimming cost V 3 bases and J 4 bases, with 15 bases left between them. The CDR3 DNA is TGTGCCAGCAGTGAGAGGAGGGACGGCACCTATGGCTACACCTTC. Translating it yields CASSERRDGTYGYTF. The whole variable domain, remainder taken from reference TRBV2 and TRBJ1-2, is EPEVTQTPSHQVTQMGQEVILRCVPISNHLYFYWYRQILGQKVEFLVSFYNNEISEKSEIFDDQFSVERPDGSNFTLKIRSTKLEDSAMYFCASSERRDGTYGYTFGSGTRLTVV.

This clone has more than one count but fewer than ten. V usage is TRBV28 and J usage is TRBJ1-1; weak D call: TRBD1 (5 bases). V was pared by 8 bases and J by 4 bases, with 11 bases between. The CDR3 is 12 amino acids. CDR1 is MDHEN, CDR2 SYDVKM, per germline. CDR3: CASAQGSTEAFF. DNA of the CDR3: TGTGCCAGCGCCCAGGGAAGCACTGAAGCTTTCTTT.

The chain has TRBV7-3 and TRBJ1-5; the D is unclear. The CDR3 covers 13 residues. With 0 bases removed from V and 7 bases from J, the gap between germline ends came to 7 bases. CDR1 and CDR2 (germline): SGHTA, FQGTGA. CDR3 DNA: TGTGCCAGCAGCTTAACGGTTTGGCAGCCCCAGCATTTT. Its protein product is CASSLTVWQPQHF.

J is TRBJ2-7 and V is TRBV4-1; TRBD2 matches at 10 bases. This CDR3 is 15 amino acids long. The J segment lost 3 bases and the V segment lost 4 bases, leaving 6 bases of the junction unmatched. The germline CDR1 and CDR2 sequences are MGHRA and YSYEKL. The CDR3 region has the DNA TGCGCCAGCAGCCCTAGTAGCGGGGGGAACTACGAGCAGTACTTC. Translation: CASSPSSGGNYEQYF.

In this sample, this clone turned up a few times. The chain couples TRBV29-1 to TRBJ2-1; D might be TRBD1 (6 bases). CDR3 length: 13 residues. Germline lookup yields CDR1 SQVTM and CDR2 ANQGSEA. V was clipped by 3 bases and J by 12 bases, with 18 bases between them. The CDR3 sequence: CSVEGRGNLGQFF. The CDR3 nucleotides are TGCAGCGTTGAGGGCAGGGGCAATTTGGGGCAGTTCTTC.

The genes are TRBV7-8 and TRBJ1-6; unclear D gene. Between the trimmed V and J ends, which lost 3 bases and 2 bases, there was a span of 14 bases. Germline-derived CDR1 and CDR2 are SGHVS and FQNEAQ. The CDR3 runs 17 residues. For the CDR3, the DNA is TGTGCCAGCAGCTTCGTCGAGGGTTGGACCTATAATTCACCCCTCCACTTT. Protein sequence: CASSFVEGWTYNSPLHF.

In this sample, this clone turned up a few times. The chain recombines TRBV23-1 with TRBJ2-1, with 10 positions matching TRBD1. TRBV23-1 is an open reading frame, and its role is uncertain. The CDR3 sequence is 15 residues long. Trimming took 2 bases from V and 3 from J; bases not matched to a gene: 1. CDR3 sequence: CASSQRDRGYNEQFF. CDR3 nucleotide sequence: TGCGCCAGCAGTCAAAGGGACAGGGGCTACAATGAGCAGTTCTTC.

Written as DNA, the CDR3 is TGTGCCTGGAGTCGAGGGACCGGGGAGCTGTTTTTT. Amino acids: CAWSRGTGELFF. The chain recombines TRBV30 with TRBJ2-2, with a tentative D call TRBD2 (5 bases). From germline, CDR1 is GTSNPN and CDR2 SVGIG (reference sequence). V was clipped by 2 bases and J by 5 bases, with 6 bases between them. The CDR3 contains 12 residues.

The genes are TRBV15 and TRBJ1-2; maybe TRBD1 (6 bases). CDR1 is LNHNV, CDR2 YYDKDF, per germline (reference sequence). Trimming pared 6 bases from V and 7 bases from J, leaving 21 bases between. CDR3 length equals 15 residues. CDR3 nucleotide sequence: TGTGCCACCAGTGGACAGCTCAGGGACTCCCCTGGCTACACCTTC. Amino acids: CATSGQLRDSPGYTF.

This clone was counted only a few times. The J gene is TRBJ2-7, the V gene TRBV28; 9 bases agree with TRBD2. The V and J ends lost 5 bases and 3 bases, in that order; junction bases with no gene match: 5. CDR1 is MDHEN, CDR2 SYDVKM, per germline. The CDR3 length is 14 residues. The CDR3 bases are TGTGCCAGCAGTGTAGCGGGAGCGGGCTACGAGCAGTACTTC. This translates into CASSVAGAGYEQYF.

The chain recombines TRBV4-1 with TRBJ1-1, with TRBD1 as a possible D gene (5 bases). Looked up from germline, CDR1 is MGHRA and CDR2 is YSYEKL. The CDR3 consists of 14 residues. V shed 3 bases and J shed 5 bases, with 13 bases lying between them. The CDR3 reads CASSQVQGRTEAFF. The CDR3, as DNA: TGCGCCAGCAGCCAGGTTCAGGGTAGGACTGAAGCTTTCTTT.